The rows below give T cell receptor beta chains drawn from one sample of a study of T cells in Graves' hyperthyroidism and ophthalmopathy. TCRdb fed the multiplex PCR reads into MiXCR, producing one record per CDR3 protein. The repertoire has a few hundred thousand distinct CDR3 sequences, roughly 15% of them found once; the top ten carry approximately 19%. Material: blood. The receptors were gathered from a woman aged 60-75 years with Graves' ophthalmopathy. Each CDR3 is given with its conserved first and last residue. D genes are given only for firm matches. Size is omitted from some rows. Given values are once, few, many or a class for expanded clones.

few,TRBJ2-3,TRBV30,-,CAWSVRVLWGTSTDTQYF,TGTGCCTGGAGTGTACGGGTTCTTTGGGGCACTAGCACAGATACGCAGTATTTT
many,TRBJ2-3,TRBV20-1,TRBD2,CSQVRLAGGDTQYF,TGCAGTCAAGTCCGCTTAGCGGGAGGGGATACGCAGTATTTT
-,TRBJ2-7,TRBV7-6,TRBD1,CASSSRDRVPGPFEQYF,TGTGCCAGCAGCTCCCGGGACAGGGTACCAGGACCGTTCGAGCAGTACTTC
few,TRBJ2-5,TRBV4-1,-,CASSHSGLQETQYF,TGCGCCAGCAGCCACTCGGGCCTACAAGAGACCCAGTACTTC
many,TRBJ2-5,TRBV2,-,CASSPDRPGPETQYF,TGTGCCAGCAGCCCCGACAGGCCTGGTCCGGAGACCCAGTACTTC
-,TRBJ1-3,TRBV12-3/TRBV12-4,-,CASSPWSGSGNTIYF,TGTGCCAGCAGCCCTTGGTCGGGCTCTGGAAACACCATATATTTT
many,TRBJ2-3,TRBV14,-,CASSHSVGSRPGTDTQYF,TGTGCCAGCAGCCACAGCGTGGGCAGCCGCCCAGGCACAGATACGCAGTATTTT
-,TRBJ2-7,TRBV14,-,CASSPLGTYEQYF,TGTGCCAGCAGCCCACTCGGGACCTACGAGCAGTACTTC
-,TRBJ2-1,TRBV2,TRBD2,CASSALAGVSLEQFF,TGTGCCAGCAGTGCGCTAGCGGGAGTATCTCTTGAGCAGTTCTTC
-,TRBJ2-5,TRBV11-1,TRBD2,CASSQGTSGQETQYF,TGTGCCAGCAGCCAAGGGACTAGCGGCCAAGAGACCCAGTACTTC
-,TRBJ1-5,TRBV7-2,TRBD1,CASSLSQGMGQPQHF,TGTGCCAGCAGTTTATCACAGGGGATGGGTCAGCCCCAGCATTTT
-,TRBJ1-6,TRBV7-8,-,CASSLDSQHNSPLHF,TGTGCCAGCAGCTTGGACAGCCAACATAATTCACCCCTCCACTTT
few,TRBJ1-2,TRBV7-8,TRBD1,CASRRGTGDLYGYTF,TGTGCCAGCAGACGAGGGACAGGGGACCTCTATGGCTACACCTTC
many,TRBJ2-3,TRBV12-3/TRBV12-4,-,CASSFKRLSTDTQYF,TGTGCCAGCAGTTTTAAGCGGCTAAGCACAGATACGCAGTATTTT
few,TRBJ2-7,TRBV12-3/TRBV12-4,-,CASSLVQTSGEQYF,TGTGCCAGCAGTTTAGTACAGACCTCGGGGGAGCAGTACTTC
many,TRBJ2-1,TRBV11-2,TRBD2,CASSLGLAEYNEQFF,TGTGCCAGCAGCCTCGGACTAGCGGAGTACAATGAGCAGTTCTTC
many,TRBJ2-7,TRBV28,TRBD2,CASSLPGGSGTYEQYF,TGTGCCAGCAGTCTACCCGGGGGTAGCGGGACGTACGAGCAGTACTTC
-,TRBJ2-5,TRBV19,-,CASSHGGGETQYF,TGTGCCAGTAGTCACGGTGGGGGAGAGACCCAGTACTTC
few,TRBJ1-2,TRBV20-1,-,CSASRGDYGYTF,TGCAGTGCTTCAAGGGGTGACTATGGCTACACCTTC
-,TRBJ1-5,TRBV4-2,TRBD1,CASSSRGINQPQHF,TGTGCCAGCAGCTCCAGGGGGATCAATCAGCCCCAGCATTTT
-,TRBJ2-1,TRBV9,-,CASSAGDWGASNEQFF,TGTGCCAGCAGCGCAGGGGACTGGGGAGCCTCCAATGAGCAGTTCTTC
-,TRBJ2-1,TRBV4-2,TRBD2,CASSHRLAGGMYNEQFF,TGTGCCAGCAGCCATAGACTAGCGGGAGGGATGTACAATGAGCAGTTCTTC
many,TRBJ2-1,TRBV5-1,-,CASSLTRATGHEQFF,TGCGCCAGCAGCTTGACCCGGGCCACCGGCCATGAGCAGTTCTTC
few,TRBJ2-3,TRBV5-1,TRBD2,CASKVAGEEDTQYF,TGCGCCAGCAAGGTTGCGGGAGAGGAAGATACGCAGTATTTT
-,TRBJ1-5,TRBV12-3/TRBV12-4,-,CASSSPGVNQPQHF,TGTGCCAGCAGTTCCCCAGGGGTCAATCAGCCCCAGCATTTT
many,TRBJ2-5,TRBV20-1,TRBD1,CSARDTGGRETQYF,TGCAGTGCTAGGGATACAGGGGGCAGAGAGACCCAGTACTTC
-,TRBJ2-2,TRBV28,-,CASSSGGHTNTGELFF,TGTGCCAGCAGTTCCGGGGGGCATACGAACACCGGGGAGCTGTTTTTT
many,TRBJ2-7,TRBV28,-,CASREGRPDYEQYF,TGTGCCAGCAGAGAGGGGCGACCTGACTACGAGCAGTACTTC
few,TRBJ2-7,TRBV25-1,TRBD2,CASSDTGLADSYEQYF,TGTGCCAGCAGTGATACGGGACTAGCGGACTCCTACGAGCAGTACTTC
-,TRBJ1-2,TRBV4-1,-,CASSQDRFGGCTF,TGCGCCAGCAGCCAAGACCGTTTTGGAGGCTGCACCTTC
-,TRBJ2-1,TRBV5-1,-,CASRGPELVPRYNEQFF,TGCGCCAGCAGGGGGCCAGAGCTTGTCCCCCGTTACAATGAGCAGTTCTTC
few,TRBJ1-2,TRBV6-1,TRBD1,CASSEVGTGIIYGYTF,TGTGCCAGCAGTGAAGTCGGGACAGGTATCATCTATGGCTACACCTTC
many,TRBJ2-1,TRBV5-1,TRBD2,CASSSGTSGGYNEQFF,TGCGCCAGCAGCTCGGGGACTAGCGGAGGCTACAATGAGCAGTTCTTC
many,TRBJ2-5,TRBV27,-,CASSLRRQETQYF,TGTGCCAGCAGCTTACGGCGACAAGAGACCCAGTACTTC
-,TRBJ2-3,TRBV6-2/TRBV6-3,-,CASAEGGWGTDTQYF,TGTGCCAGCGCCGAGGGGGGGTGGGGTACAGATACGCAGTATTTT
many,TRBJ2-1,TRBV19,-,CASSRGWARRGGENEQFF,TGTGCCAGTAGTAGAGGATGGGCGAGGCGGGGAGGAGAGAATGAGCAGTTCTTC
many,TRBJ2-1,TRBV11-2,TRBD2,CASSPGLAGTGQFF,TGTGCCAGCAGTCCAGGACTAGCGGGAACGGGGCAGTTCTTC
many,TRBJ2-1,TRBV20-1,TRBD2,CSARAGTSGGNEQFF,TGCAGTGCTAGAGCCGGGACTAGCGGGGGGAATGAGCAGTTCTTC
many,TRBJ2-1,TRBV2,-,CASKPDGNNEQFF,TGTGCCAGCAAACCCGACGGAAACAATGAGCAGTTCTTC
-,TRBJ1-1,TRBV10-3,-,CAISEYRVSTEAFF,TGTGCCATCAGTGAGTACAGGGTAAGCACTGAAGCTTTCTTT
few,TRBJ2-1,TRBV6-1,-,CASSRGGGRPHNEQFF,TGTGCCAGCAGCCGTGGGGGGGGGCGACCCCACAATGAGCAGTTCTTC
many,TRBJ2-7,TRBV3-1,TRBD2,CASSRGLAVYEQYF,TGTGCCAGCAGCCGGGGACTAGCGGTCTACGAGCAGTACTTC
-,TRBJ2-2,TRBV19,TRBD2,CASSIDQRNPSGRAPNTGELFF,TGTGCCAGTAGTATAGATCAAAGGAATCCCTCCGGGAGGGCCCCGAACACCGGGGAGCTGTTTTTT
many,TRBJ2-7,TRBV11-2,-,CASSPNRDEQYF,TGTGCCAGCAGCCCAAACAGGGACGAGCAGTACTTC
many,TRBJ2-1,TRBV2,TRBD2,CASTLGLAAGGNEQFF,TGTGCCAGCACCCTCGGACTAGCGGCAGGGGGAAATGAGCAGTTCTTC
-,TRBJ2-1,TRBV4-2,TRBD1,CASSQDPGQGGDEQFF,TGTGCCAGCAGCCAAGACCCGGGACAGGGGGGCGATGAGCAGTTCTTC
many,TRBJ2-5,TRBV5-1,TRBD2,CASTSTGLAVQETQYF,TGCGCCAGCACGTCAACGGGACTAGCGGTTCAAGAGACCCAGTACTTC
many,TRBJ2-1,TRBV6-2/TRBV6-3,TRBD2,CASSYIAGRRQFF,TGTGCCAGCAGTTATATAGCGGGACGACGGCAGTTCTTC
many,TRBJ2-3,TRBV7-3,-,CASSLTSTRWDTQYF,TGTGCCAGCAGCTTAACTAGTACGCGGTGGGATACGCAGTATTTT
few,TRBJ1-5,TRBV19,-,CASTTPGLGQPQHF,TGTGCCAGTACCACCCCGGGCCTCGGGCAGCCCCAGCATTTT
-,TRBJ2-1,TRBV12-5,-,CASGFRAEDNEQFF,TGTGCTAGTGGTTTCAGGGCGGAAGACAATGAGCAGTTCTTC
many,TRBJ2-7,TRBV5-1,-,CASSLLQDYEQYF,TGCGCCAGCAGCTTGCTCCAAGACTACGAGCAGTACTTC
many,TRBJ2-7,TRBV2,TRBD2,CASSERVAGSYEQYF,TGTGCCAGCAGTGAAAGGGTAGCGGGTTCCTACGAGCAGTACTTC